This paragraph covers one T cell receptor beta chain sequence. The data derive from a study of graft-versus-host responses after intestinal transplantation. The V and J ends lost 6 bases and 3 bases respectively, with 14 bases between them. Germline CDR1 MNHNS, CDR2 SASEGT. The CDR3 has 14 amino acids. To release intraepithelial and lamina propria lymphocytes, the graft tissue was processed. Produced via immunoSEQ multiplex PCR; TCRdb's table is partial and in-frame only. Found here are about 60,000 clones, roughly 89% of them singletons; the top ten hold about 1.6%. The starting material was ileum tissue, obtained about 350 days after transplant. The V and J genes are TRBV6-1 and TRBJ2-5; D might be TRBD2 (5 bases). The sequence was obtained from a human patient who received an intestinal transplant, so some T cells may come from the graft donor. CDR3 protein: CASSQRWGEETQYF. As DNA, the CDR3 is TGTGCCAGCAGCCAGCGGTGGGGAGAAGAGACCCAGTACTTC.